The TCR beta chain described here comes from a study of patients and donors after allogeneic stem cell transplantation. The V and J ends lost 5 bases and 6 bases, in that order; junction bases with no gene match: 9. The germline V gene encodes CDR1 MNHEY and CDR2 SMNVEV (reference sequence). This CDR3 has 14 amino acids. Using its own MiXCR run on the RT-PCR reads, TCRdb lists one record per CDR3 protein. The sample lists about a million distinct CDR3 sequences; approximately 18% were seen once. In this sample, this clonotype turned up a few times. The rearrangement joins TRBV27 to TRBJ1-2; 7 nucleotides line up with TRBD1. The sequencing sample was made of blood, either unsorted or a sorted T cell fraction (not recorded which). The sequence was collected from a human donor who was either an allogeneic HSCT recipient or a stem cell or donor lymphocyte infusion donor (not recorded which). It is not recorded whose cells these are; they may come from a transplant donor. The CDR3 region is CASSPQGPEDGYTF. DNA of the CDR3: TGTGCCAGCAGTCCACAGGGGCCTGAGGATGGCTACACCTTC.